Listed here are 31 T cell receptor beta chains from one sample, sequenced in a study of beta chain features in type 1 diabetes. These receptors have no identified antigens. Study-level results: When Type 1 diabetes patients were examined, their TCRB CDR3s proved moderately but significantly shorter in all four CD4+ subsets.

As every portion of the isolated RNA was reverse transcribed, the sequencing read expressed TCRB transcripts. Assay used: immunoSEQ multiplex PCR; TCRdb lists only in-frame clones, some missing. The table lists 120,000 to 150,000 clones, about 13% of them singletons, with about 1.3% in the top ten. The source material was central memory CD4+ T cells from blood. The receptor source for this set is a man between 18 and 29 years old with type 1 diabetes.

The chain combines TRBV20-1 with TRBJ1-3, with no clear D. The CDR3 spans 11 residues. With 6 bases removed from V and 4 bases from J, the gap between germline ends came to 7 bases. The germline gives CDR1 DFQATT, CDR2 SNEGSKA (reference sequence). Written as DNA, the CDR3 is TGCAGTGCGGAGCGGGGAAACACCATATATTTT. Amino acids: CSAERGNTIYF.

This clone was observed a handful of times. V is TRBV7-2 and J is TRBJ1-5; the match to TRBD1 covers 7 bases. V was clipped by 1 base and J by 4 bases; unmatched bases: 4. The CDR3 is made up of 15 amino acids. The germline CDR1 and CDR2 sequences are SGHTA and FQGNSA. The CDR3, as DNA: TGTGCCAGCAGCTTAGGCGGGACAGCTAATCAGCCCCAGCATTTT. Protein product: CASSLGGTANQPQHF.

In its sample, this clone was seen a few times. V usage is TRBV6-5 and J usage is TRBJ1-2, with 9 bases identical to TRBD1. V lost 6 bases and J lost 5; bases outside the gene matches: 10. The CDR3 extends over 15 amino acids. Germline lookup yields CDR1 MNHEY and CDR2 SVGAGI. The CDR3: CASRDTGQGLYGYTF. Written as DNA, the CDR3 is TGTGCCAGCAGGGACACGGGACAGGGATTGTATGGCTACACCTTC.

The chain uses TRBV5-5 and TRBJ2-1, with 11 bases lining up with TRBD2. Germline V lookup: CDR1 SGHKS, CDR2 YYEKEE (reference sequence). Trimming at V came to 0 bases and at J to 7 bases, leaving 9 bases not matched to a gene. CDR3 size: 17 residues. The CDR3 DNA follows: TGTGCCAGCAGCTTGGAGAGGCGAACTAGCGGGGGTAATGAGCAGTTCTTC. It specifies CASSLERRTSGGNEQFF.

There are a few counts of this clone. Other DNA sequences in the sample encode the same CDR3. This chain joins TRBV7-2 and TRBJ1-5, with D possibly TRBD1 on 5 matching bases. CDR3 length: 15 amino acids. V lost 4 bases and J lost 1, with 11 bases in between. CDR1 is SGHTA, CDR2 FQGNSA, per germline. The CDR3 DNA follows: TGTGCCAGCAGCTCTGGTCAGGGCAGCAATCAGCCCCAGCATTTT. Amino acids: CASSSGQGSNQPQHF.

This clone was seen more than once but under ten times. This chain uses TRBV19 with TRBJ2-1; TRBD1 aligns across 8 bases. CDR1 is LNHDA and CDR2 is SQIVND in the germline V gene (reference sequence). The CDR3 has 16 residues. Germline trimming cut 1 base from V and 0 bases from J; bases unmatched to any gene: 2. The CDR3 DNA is TGTGCCAGTAGTATAGGAACAGGGGGCTCCTACAATGAGCAGTTCTTC. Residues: CASSIGTGGSYNEQFF. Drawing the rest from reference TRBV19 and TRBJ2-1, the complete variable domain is DGGITQSPKYLFRKEGQNVTLSCEQNLNHDAMYWYRQDPGQGLRLIYYSQIVNDFQKGDIAEGYSVSREKKESFPLTVTSAQKNPTAFYLCASSIGTGGSYNEQFFGPGTRLTVL.

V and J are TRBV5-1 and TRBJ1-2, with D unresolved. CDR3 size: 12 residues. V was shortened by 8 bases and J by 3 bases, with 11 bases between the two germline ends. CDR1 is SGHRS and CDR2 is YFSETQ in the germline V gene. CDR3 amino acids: CASGLVDYGYTF. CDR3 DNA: TGCGCCAGTGGGCTAGTGGACTATGGCTACACCTTC. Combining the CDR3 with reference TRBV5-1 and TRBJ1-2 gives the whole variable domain KAGVTQTPRYLIKTRGQQVTLSCSPISGHRSVSWYQQTPGQGLQFLFEYFSETQRNKGNFPGRFSGRQFSNSRSEMNVSTLELGDSALYLCASGLVDYGYTFGSGTRLTVV.

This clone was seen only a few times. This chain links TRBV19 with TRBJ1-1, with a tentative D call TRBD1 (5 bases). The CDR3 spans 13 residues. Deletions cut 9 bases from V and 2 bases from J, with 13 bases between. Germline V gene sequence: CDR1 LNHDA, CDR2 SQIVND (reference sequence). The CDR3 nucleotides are TGTGCCAGAAGTCCGGGACCTAACACTGAAGCTTTCTTT. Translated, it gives CARSPGPNTEAFF.

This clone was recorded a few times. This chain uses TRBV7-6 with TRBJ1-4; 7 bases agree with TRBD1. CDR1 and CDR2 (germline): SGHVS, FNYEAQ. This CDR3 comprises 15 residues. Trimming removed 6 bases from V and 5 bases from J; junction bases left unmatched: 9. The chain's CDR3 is CASSLRGQLNEKLFF. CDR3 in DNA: TGTGCCAGCAGTCTCCGGGGACAGTTGAATGAAAAACTGTTTTTT. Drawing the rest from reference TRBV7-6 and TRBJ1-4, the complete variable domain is GAGVSQSPRYKVTKRGQDVALRCDPISGHVSLYWYRQALGQGPEFLTYFNYEAQQDKSGLPNDRFSAERPEGSISTLTIQRTEQRDSAMYRCASSLRGQLNEKLFFGSGTQLSVL.

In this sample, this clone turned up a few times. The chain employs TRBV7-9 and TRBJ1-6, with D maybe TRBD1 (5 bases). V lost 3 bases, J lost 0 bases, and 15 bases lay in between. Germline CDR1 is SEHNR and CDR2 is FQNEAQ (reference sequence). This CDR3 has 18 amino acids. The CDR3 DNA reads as TGTGCCAGCAGCTTTGAAGACAGTTTGGGCTCCTATAATTCACCCCTCCACTTT. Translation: CASSFEDSLGSYNSPLHF.

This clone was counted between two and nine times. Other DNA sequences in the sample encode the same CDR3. The CDR3 region has the DNA TGTGCCAGCACTCAGCAAACTAATGAAAAACTGTTTTTT. Amino acid sequence: CASTQQTNEKLFF. The chain joins TRBV28 to TRBJ1-4; unclear D gene. With 7 bases removed from V and 1 base from J, the gap between germline ends came to 7 bases. The germline V gene has CDR1 MDHEN and CDR2 SYDVKM. CDR3 size: 13 residues.

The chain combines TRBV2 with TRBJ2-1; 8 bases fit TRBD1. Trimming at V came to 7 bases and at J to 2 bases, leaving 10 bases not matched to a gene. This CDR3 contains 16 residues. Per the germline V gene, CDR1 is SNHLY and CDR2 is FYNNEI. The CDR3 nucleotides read TGTGCCAGCAAACGGGAGACAGGGGTAACCTACAATGAGCAGTTCTTC. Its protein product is CASKRETGVTYNEQFF.

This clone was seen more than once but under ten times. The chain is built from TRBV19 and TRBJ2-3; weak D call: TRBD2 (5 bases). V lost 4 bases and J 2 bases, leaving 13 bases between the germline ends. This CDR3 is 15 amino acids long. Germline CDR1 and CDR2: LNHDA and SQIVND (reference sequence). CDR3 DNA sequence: TGTGCCAGTAGTACCGGACTTACGCCCACAGATACGCAGTATTTT. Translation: CASSTGLTPTDTQYF. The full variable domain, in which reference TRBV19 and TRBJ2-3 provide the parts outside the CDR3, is DGGITQSPKYLFRKEGQNVTLSCEQNLNHDAMYWYRQDPGQGLRLIYYSQIVNDFQKGDIAEGYSVSREKKESFPLTVTSAQKNPTAFYLCASSTGLTPTDTQYFGPGTRLTVL.

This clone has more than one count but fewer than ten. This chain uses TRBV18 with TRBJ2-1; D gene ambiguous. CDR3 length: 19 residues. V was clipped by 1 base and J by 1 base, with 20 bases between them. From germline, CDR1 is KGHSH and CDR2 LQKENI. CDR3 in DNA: TGTGCCAGCTCACCACAAAGTGCCAGTATTGGGCTGTCCTACAATGAGCAGTTCTTC. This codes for CASSPQSASIGLSYNEQFF.

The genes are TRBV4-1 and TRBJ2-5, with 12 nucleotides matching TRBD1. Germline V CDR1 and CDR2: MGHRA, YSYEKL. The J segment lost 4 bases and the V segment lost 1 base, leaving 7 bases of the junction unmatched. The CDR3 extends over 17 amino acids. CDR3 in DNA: TGCGCCAGCAGCCAAGTGGGGCGGGACAGGGGGCCAGAGACCCAGTACTTC. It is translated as CASSQVGRDRGPETQYF.

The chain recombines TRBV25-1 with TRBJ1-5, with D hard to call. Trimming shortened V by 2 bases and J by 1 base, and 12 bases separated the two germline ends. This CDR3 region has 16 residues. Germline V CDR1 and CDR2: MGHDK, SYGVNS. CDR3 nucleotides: TGTGCCAGCAGTGAACCAGGAACAGTGAGCAATCAGCCCCAGCATTTT. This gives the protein CASSEPGTVSNQPQHF. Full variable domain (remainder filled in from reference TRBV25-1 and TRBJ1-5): EADIYQTPRYLVIGTGKKITLECSQTMGHDKMYWYQQDPGMELHLIHYSYGVNSTEKGDLSSESTVSRIRTEHFPLTLESARPSHTSQYLCASSEPGTVSNQPQHFGDGTRLSIL.

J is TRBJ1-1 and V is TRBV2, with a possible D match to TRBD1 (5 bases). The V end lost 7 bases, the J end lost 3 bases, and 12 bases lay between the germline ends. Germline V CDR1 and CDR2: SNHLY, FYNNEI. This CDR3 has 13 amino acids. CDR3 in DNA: TGTGCCAGCAAACCGACAGTTTACACTGAAGCTTTCTTT. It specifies CASKPTVYTEAFF.

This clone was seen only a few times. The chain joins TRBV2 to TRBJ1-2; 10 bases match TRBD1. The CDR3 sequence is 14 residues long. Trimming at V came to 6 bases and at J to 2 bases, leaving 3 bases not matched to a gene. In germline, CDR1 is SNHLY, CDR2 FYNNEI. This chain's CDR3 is CASRGQGFNYGYTF. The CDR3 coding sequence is TGTGCCAGCAGGGGACAGGGGTTCAACTATGGCTACACCTTC.

CDR3 nucleotides: TGTGCCAGCAGCTTAGAACTACCCGGAGGAAAACTGTTTTTT. Residues: CASSLELPGGKLFF. The rearrangement uses TRBV7-2 and TRBJ1-4; D is uncertain. The germline V gene encodes CDR1 SGHTA and CDR2 FQGNSA. The CDR3 is made up of 14 amino acids. V gave up 1 base and J gave up 10 bases, with 13 bases separating them.

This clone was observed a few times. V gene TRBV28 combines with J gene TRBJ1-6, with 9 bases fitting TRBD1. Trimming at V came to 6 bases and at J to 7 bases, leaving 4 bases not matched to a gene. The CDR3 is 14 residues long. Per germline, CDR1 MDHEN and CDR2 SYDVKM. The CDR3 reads CASRTTGGNSPLHF. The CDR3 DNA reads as TGTGCCAGCAGGACGACAGGGGGGAATTCACCCCTCCACTTT.

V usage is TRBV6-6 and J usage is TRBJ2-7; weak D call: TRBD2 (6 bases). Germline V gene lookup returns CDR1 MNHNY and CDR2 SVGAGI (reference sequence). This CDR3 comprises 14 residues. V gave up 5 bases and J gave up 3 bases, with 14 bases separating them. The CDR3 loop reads CASSPYTGDYEQYF. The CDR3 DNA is TGTGCCAGCAGTCCCTACACGGGGGACTACGAGCAGTACTTC.

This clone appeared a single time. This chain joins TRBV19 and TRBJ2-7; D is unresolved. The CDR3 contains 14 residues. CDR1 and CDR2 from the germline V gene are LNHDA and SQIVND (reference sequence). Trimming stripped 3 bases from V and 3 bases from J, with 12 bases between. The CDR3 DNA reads TGTGCCAGTAGTATGAAGCTTCCTGTCTACGAGCAGTACTTC. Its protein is CASSMKLPVYEQYF. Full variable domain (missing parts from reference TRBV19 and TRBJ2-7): DGGITQSPKYLFRKEGQNVTLSCEQNLNHDAMYWYRQDPGQGLRLIYYSQIVNDFQKGDIAEGYSVSREKKESFPLTVTSAQKNPTAFYLCASSMKLPVYEQYFGPGTRLTVT.

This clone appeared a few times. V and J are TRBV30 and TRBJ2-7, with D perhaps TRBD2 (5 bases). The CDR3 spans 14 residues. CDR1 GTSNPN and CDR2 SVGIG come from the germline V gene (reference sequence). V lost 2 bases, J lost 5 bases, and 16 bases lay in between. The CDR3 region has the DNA TGTGCCTGGAGTCCCGGGAACCCGTACGACGAGCAGTACTTC. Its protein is CAWSPGNPYDEQYF.

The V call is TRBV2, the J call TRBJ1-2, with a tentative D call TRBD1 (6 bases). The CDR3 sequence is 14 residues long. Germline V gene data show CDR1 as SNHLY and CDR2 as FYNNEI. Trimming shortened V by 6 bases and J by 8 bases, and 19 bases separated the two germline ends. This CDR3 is CASSPDRTSGGYTF. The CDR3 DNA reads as TGTGCCAGCAGCCCGGACAGAACCTCTGGCGGCTACACCTTC.

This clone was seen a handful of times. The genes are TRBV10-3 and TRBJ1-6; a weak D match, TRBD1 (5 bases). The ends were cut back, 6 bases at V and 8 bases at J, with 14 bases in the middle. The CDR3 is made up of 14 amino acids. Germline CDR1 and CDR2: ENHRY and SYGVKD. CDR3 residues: CAIRDLLTDSPLHF. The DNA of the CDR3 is TGTGCCATCAGAGACCTCTTGACAGATTCACCCCTCCACTTT.

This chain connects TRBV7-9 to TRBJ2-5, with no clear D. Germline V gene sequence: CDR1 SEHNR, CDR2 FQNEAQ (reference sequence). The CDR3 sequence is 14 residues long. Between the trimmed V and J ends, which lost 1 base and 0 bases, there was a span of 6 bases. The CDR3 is CASSLVWDQETQYF. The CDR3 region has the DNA TGTGCCAGCAGCTTAGTCTGGGACCAAGAGACCCAGTACTTC. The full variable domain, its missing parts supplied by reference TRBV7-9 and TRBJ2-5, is DTGVSQNPRHKITKRGQNVTFRCDPISEHNRLYWYRQTLGQGPEFLTYFQNEAQLEKSRLLSDRFSAERPKGSFSTLEIQRTEQGDSAMYLCASSLVWDQETQYFGPGTRLLVL.

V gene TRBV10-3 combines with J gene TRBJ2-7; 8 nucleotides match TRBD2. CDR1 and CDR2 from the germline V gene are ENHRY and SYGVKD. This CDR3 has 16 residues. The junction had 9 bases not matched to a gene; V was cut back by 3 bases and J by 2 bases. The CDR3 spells CAISDPLLAATYEQYF. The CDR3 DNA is TGTGCCATCAGTGACCCGCTACTAGCGGCTACCTACGAGCAGTACTTC.

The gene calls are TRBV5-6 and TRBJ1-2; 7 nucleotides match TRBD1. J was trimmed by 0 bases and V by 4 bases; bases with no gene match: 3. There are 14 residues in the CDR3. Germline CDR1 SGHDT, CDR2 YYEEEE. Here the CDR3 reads CASSRGTANYGYTF. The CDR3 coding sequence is TGTGCCAGCAGCCGAGGGACAGCTAACTATGGCTACACCTTC.

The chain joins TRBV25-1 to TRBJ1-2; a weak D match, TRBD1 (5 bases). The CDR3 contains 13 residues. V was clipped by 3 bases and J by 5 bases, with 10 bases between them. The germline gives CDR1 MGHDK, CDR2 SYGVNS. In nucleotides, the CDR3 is TGTGCCAGCAGTGACCCCGGGGCGTATGGCTACACCTTC. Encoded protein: CASSDPGAYGYTF.

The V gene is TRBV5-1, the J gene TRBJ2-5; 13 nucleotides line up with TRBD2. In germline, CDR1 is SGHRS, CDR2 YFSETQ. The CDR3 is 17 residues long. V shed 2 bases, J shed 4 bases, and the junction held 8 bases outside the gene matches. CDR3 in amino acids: CASSFPTSGGLRETQYF. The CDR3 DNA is TGCGCCAGCAGCTTCCCGACTAGCGGGGGGCTAAGAGAGACCCAGTACTTC.

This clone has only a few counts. The chain's CDR3 is CASSVVRTISYNEQFF. Here the CDR3 DNA reads TGTGCCAGCAGCGTCGTAAGGACTATCTCCTACAATGAGCAGTTCTTC. The rearrangement uses TRBV16 and TRBJ2-1; weak D call: TRBD2 (6 bases). Germline assignment: CDR1 KGHSY and CDR2 FQNENV. Deletions cut 5 bases from V and 0 bases from J, with 14 bases between. The CDR3 sequence is 16 residues long.